The present T cell receptor (beta chain) was sequenced within a study of blood T cell repertoires in COVID-19. Study-wide context: The cDNA or gDNA used as material had been derived from T cells, B-cell-depleted T cells, or PBMCs.

This study enrolled people aged 18 to 89 from approximately 24 US geographic areas. Each participant's cohort was designated according to participant-reported clinical history. This CDR3 region has 12 residues. CDR1 is MNHEY, CDR2 SVGAGI, per germline. V was pared by 7 bases and J by 6 bases, with 13 bases between. As handled by the study authors: Estimates of nucleated cell counts were drawn from the amplification of reference gene primers. TCRdb's copy holds only in-frame clones and misses some; the assay was immunoSEQ multiplex PCR. The V and J calls and clone size are taken from that table; D and trimming were inferred from the DNA. This table holds hundreds of thousands of clones, about nine tenths found once.

This chain connects TRBV6-5 to TRBJ2-7; TRBD2 might be the D (6 bases). The sample consisted of PBMCs or T cells enriched from blood (not recorded which). The origin of this receptor is a man younger than 45 who had recovered from COVID-19. This chain's CDR3 is CASTTSWGEQYF. The DNA for the CDR3 is TGTGCCAGCACGACTAGTTGGGGCGAGCAGTACTTC.